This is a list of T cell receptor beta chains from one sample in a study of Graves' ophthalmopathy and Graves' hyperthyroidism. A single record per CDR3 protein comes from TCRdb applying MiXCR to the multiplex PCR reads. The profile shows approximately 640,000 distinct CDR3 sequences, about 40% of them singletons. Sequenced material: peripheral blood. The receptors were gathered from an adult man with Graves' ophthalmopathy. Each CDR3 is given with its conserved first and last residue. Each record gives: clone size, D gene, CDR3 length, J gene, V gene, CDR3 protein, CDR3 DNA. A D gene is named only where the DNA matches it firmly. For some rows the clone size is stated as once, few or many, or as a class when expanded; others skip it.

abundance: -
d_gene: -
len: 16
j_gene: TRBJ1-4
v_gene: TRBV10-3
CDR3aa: CASSLLGQGTNEKLFF
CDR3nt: TGTGCCAGCAGTTTATTAGGGCAGGGCACTAATGAAAAACTGTTTTTT

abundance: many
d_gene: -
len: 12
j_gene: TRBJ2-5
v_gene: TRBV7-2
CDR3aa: CASSSIEETQYF
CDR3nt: TGTGCCAGCAGCTCGATCGAAGAGACCCAGTACTTC

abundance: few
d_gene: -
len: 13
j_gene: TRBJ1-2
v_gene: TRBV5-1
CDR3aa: CASSLAAAHGYTF
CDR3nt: TGCGCCAGCAGCTTGGCGGCCGCGCATGGCTACACCTTC

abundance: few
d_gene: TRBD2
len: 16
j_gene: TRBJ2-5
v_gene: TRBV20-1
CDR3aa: CSARVEGSGAGETQYF
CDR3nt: TGCAGTGCTAGAGTGGAGGGAAGCGGGGCAGGGGAGACCCAGTACTTC

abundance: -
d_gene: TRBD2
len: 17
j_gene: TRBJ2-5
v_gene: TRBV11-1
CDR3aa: CASSLGGTSGNQETQYF
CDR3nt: TGTGCCAGCAGCTTAGGAGGGACTAGCGGGAATCAAGAGACCCAGTACTTC

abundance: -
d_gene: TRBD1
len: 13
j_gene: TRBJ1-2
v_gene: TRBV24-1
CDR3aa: CATKDRGSRSYTF
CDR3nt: TGTGCCACCAAGGACAGGGGCTCGCGAAGCTACACCTTC

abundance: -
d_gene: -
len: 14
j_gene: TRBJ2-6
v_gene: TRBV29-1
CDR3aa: CSAQASSGANIPTF
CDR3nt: TGCAGCGCCCAGGCATCCTCTGGGGCCAACATCCCGACTTTC

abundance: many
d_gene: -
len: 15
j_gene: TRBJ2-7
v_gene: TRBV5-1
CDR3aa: CASSSQLVPGNEQYF
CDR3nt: TGCGCCAGCAGCTCGCAACTCGTACCCGGGAACGAGCAGTACTTC

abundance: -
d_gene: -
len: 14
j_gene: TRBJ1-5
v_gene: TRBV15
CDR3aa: CATSSLTLSQPQHF
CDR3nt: TGTGCCACCAGCAGCTTAACATTAAGTCAGCCCCAGCATTTT

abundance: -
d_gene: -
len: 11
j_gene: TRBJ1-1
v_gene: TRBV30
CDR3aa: CAWSDSIEAFF
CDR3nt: TGTGCCTGGAGTGACAGCATTGAAGCTTTCTTT

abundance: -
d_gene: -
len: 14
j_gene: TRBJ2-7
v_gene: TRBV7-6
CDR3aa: CASSPRVREYWQYF
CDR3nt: TGTGCCAGCAGTCCCCGGGTCCGGGAGTATTGGCAGTACTTC

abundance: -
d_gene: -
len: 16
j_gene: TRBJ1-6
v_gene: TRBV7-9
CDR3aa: CASSLGTPGEASPLHF
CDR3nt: TGTGCCAGCAGCTTAGGGACACCCGGGGAGGCTTCACCCCTCCACTTT

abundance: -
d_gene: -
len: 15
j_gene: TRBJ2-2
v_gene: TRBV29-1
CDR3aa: CSARDPGTDTGELSF
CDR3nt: TGCAGTGCTAGAGATCCAGGGACCGACACCGGGGAGCTGTCTTTT

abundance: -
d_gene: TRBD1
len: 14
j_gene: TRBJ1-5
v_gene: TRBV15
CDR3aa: CAASSRDRGQPQHF
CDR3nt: TGTGCCGCCAGCAGCCGGGACAGAGGGCAGCCCCAGCATTTT

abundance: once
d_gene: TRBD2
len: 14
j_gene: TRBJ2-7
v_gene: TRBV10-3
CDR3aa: CASAGTSGPYEQYF
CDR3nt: TGTGCCAGCGCCGGGACTAGCGGACCCTACGAGCAGTACTTC

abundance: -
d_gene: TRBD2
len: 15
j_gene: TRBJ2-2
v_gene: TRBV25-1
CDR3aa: CASSEWGAGPGELFF
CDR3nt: TGTGCCAGCAGTGAATGGGGAGCGGGGCCCGGGGAGCTGTTTTTT

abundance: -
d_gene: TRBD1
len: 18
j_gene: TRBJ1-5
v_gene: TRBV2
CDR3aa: CASSARDRGLDSNQPQHF
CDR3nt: TGTGCCAGCAGTGCCCGGGACAGGGGACTGGATAGCAATCAGCCCCAGCATTTT

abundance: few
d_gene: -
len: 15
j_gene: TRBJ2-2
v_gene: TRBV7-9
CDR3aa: CASSFGGTYTGELFF
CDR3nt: TGTGCCAGCAGCTTTGGCGGGACCTACACCGGGGAGCTGTTTTTT

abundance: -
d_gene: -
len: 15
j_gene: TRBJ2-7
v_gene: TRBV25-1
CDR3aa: CASSSSGNRIYEQYF
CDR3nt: TGTGCCAGCAGCTCGAGCGGTAACAGGATCTACGAGCAGTACTTC

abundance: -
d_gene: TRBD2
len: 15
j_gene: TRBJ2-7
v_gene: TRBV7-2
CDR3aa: CASSPLAGPPREQYF
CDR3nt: TGTGCCAGCTCACCACTAGCGGGACCGCCTCGGGAGCAGTACTTC